A few counts support the clone carrying this T cell receptor beta chain. This specimen belongs to a study of T-cell reconstitution after alpha-beta-depleted transplantation in children. This CDR3 is built from 15 residues. V was shortened by 4 bases and J by 2 bases, with 12 bases between the two germline ends. CDR1 LGHNA and CDR2 YNFKEQ come from the germline V gene. Preparation of the TCRbeta library used unique molecular identifiers. TCRdb re-analysed the PCR reads in MiXCR, keeping a single row per CDR3 protein. The data contain tens of thousands of distinct CDR3 sequences, 15% to 19% of them singletons.

The sequences come from PBMCs, mostly from graft donor cells, collected 180 days after TCRalphabeta/CD19-depleted stem cell transplant. This clonotype was sampled from a male patient between 2 and 10 years old who had a stem cell transplant for acute lymphoblastic leukemia, so the T cells may come from the graft donor. The rearrangement links TRBV4-2 to TRBJ2-1; D ambiguous. In DNA, the CDR3 is TGTGCCAGCAGCCTCTCCCGAAGCGCCTACAATGAGCAGTTCTTC. Amino acid sequence: CASSLSRSAYNEQFF.